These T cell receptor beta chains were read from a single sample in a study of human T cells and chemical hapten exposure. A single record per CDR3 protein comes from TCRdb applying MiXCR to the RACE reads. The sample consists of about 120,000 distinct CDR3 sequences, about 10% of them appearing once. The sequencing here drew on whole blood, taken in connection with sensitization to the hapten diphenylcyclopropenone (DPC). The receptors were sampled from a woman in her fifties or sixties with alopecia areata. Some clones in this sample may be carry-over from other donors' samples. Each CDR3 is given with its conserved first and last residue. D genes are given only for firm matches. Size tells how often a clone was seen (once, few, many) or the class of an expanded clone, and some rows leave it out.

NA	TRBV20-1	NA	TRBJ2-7	CSATSPTDEQYF	TGCAGTGCTACCTCCCCAACCGACGAGCAGTACTTC
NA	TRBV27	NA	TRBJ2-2	CASSLSASANTGELFF	TGTGCCAGCAGTTTATCAGCTAGTGCGAACACCGGGGAGCTGTTTTTT
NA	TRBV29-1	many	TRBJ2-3	CSVGSNLGTDTQYF	TGCAGCGTTGGGTCCAACTTAGGCACAGATACGCAGTATTTT
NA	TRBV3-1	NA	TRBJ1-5	CASSQDMRGGNQPQHF	TGTGCCAGCAGCCAAGATATGAGGGGGGGCAATCAGCCCCAGCATTTT
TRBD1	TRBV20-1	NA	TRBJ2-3	CSADRDSVDTQYF	TGCAGTGCTGACCGGGACAGCGTGGATACGCAGTATTTT
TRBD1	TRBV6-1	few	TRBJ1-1	CASARGPREAFF	TGTGCCAGTGCTAGGGGGCCGAGGGAAGCTTTCTTT
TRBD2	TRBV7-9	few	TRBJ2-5	CASIRAGVEETQYF	TGTGCCAGCATCCGGGCGGGAGTAGAGGAGACCCAGTACTTC
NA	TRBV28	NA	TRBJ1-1	CASSLGITNTEAFF	TGTGCCAGCAGTTTAGGCATTACGAACACTGAAGCTTTCTTT
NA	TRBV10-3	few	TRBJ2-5	CAISALTGFQETQYF	TGTGCCATCAGTGCCCTTACAGGGTTCCAAGAGACCCAGTACTTC
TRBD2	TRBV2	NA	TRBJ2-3	CASSKTSGTTDTQYF	TGTGCCAGCAGCAAGACTAGCGGGACCACAGATACGCAGTATTTT
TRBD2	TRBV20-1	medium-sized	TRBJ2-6	CSASKKDSGAGANVLTF	TGCAGTGCTAGTAAGAAAGATAGCGGGGCTGGGGCCAACGTCCTGACTTTC
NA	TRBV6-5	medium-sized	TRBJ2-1	CASSYASSYNEQFF	TGTGCCAGCAGTTATGCCTCCAGCTACAATGAGCAGTTCTTC
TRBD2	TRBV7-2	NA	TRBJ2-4	CASSLVSGAPLAKNIQYF	TGTGCCAGCAGCTTGGTCAGCGGGGCCCCTCTAGCCAAAAACATTCAGTACTTC
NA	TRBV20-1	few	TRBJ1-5	CSARVTGGNQPQHF	TGCAGTGCTAGAGTAACGGGGGGAAATCAGCCCCAGCATTTT
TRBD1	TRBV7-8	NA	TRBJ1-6	CASSSSGQATYNSPLHF	TGTGCCAGCAGCTCTAGCGGACAGGCTACCTATAATTCACCCCTCCACTTT
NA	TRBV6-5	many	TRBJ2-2	CASTRDRQAGELFF	TGTGCCAGCACCCGGGACCGCCAAGCCGGGGAGCTGTTTTTT
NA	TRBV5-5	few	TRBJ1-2	CASSLVGQGYGYTF	TGTGCCAGCAGCTTGGTAGGTCAGGGCTATGGCTACACCTTC
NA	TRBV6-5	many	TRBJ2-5	CASFGSKKETQYF	TGTGCCAGCTTTGGGTCAAAGAAAGAGACCCAGTACTTC
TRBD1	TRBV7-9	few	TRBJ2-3	CASSLRTGPTDTQYF	TGTGCCAGCAGCTTGAGGACAGGGCCGACAGATACGCAGTATTTT
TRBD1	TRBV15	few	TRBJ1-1	CATSRSRGQAEAFF	TGTGCCACCAGCAGAAGCAGGGGACAGGCTGAAGCTTTCTTT
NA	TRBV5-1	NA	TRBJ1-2	CASSPGSRTGGYTF	TGCGCCAGCAGCCCGGGGTCCCGGACGGGAGGCTACACCTTC
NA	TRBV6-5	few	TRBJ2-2	CASSYSGGAGELFF	TGTGCCAGCAGTTACTCAGGGGGAGCCGGGGAGCTGTTTTTT
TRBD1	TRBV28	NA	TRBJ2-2	CASGPGQGFPGELFF	TGTGCCAGCGGACCAGGACAGGGGTTCCCCGGGGAGCTGTTTTTT
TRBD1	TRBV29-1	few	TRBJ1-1	CSVVYTGVKTEAFF	TGCAGCGTCGTCTATACAGGGGTGAAGACTGAAGCTTTCTTT
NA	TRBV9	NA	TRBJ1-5	CASSPEQGSNQPQNF	TGTGCCAGCAGTCCGGAACAGGGAAGCAATCAGCCCCAGAATTTT
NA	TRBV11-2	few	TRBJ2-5	CASSLSWSGRETQYF	TGTGCCAGCAGCCTAAGTTGGTCGGGACGGGAGACCCAGTACTTC
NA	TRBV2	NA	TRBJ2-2	CASPSGTNTGELFF	TGTGCCAGCCCTTCCGGGACAAACACCGGGGAGCTGTTTTTT
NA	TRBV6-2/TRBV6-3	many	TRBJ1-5	CASSYSGRRNQPQHF	TGTGCCAGCAGTTACTCCGGGAGACGCAATCAGCCCCAGCATTTT
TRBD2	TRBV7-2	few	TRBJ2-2	CASTAWAGADTGELFF	TGTGCCAGCACCGCTTGGGCGGGAGCGGACACCGGGGAGCTGTTTTTT
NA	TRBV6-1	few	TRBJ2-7	CASSAGPYEQYF	TGTGCCAGCAGTGCCGGGCCGTACGAGCAGTACTTC
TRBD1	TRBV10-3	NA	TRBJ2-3	CAISDLVPTGSRGDTQYF	TGTGCCATCAGTGATCTAGTCCCGACAGGGTCTAGGGGAGATACGCAGTATTTT
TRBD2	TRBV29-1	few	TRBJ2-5	CSVPGLILETQYF	TGCAGCGTCCCGGGACTAATTTTAGAGACCCAGTACTTC
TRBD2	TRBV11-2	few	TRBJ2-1	CASSLGGTSGGSYNEQFF	TGTGCCAGCAGCTTAGGCGGGACTAGCGGGGGTTCCTACAATGAGCAGTTCTTC
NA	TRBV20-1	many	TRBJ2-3	CSTRAQGTDTQYF	TGCAGTACCCGGGCCCAAGGGACAGATACGCAGTATTTT
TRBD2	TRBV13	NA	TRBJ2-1	CASIVGGTSNEQFF	TGTGCCAGCATAGTGGGAGGGACCTCCAATGAGCAGTTCTTC